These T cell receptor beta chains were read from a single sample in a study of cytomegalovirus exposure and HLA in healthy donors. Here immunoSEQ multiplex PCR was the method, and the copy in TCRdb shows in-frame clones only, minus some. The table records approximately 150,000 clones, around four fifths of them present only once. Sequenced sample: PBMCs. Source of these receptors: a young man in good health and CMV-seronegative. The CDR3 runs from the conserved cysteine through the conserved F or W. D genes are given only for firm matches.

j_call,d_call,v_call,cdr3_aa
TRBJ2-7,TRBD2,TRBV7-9,CASSPGEGMSRQYF
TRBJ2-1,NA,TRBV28,CATSLGEDNEQFF
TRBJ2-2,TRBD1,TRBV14,CASSRTGTALTGELFF
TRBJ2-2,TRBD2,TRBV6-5,CASSSPSGSFTGELFF
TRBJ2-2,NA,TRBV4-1,CASSQESQRYTGELFF
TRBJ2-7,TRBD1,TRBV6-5,CASSPTGGTYEQYF
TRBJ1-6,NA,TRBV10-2,CASSDEGVYSPLHF
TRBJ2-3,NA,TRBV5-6,CASSLLLQGYASTDTQYF
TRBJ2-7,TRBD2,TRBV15,CATSSTGGAYEQYF
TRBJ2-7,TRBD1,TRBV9,CASSVEGQAKGYEQYF
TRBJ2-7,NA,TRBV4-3,CASSQEGGAARSSYEQYF
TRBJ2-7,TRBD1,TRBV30,CAWSDRVEQYF
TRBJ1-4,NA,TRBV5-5,CASSLAVSQATNEKLFF
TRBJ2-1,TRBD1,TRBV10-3,CAISDPGTVSYNEQFF
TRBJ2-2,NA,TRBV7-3,CASSSRSGRGSTGELFF
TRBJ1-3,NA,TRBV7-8,CASSSDGWSGNTIYF
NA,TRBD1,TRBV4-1,CASSTRTGPYEQYF